In this sample, the clone carrying this T cell receptor beta chain turned up a few times. What it binds is not known. Investigators took around 10 milliliters of peripheral blood from every donor. Primed by a sample-barcoded 5' primer and a J-beta primer mix, a second PCR proceeded for roughly 7 to 12 cycles. Each cDNA molecule was tagged by a template-switch adaptor that had 12 random nucleotides. A single record per CDR3 protein comes from TCRdb applying MiXCR to the 5' RACE reads. The sample holds roughly 500,000 distinct CDR3 sequences; roughly a quarter are singletons and the top ten take 18%. The data are from a study of blood T cells in healthy people across ages. Study summary: Capture by template switching was about one barcoded beta molecule per two T cells.

General study points: In these data, TCR beta diversity tracked strongly with naive T cell percentage.

CDR1 is LGHNA, CDR2 YSLEER, per germline. Trimming at V came to 4 bases and at J to 5 bases, leaving 10 bases not matched to a gene. This CDR3 is built from 15 residues. The sequence came from a woman in her 70s in good health. The V call is TRBV4-3, the J call TRBJ2-5, with TRBD2 identical over 7 bases. The sample comprised blood. CDR3 nucleotides: TGCGCCAGCAGCCCAAACCGGGGAGGGTGGGAGACCCAGTACTTC. It specifies CASSPNRGGWETQYF.